The 27 T cell receptor beta chains below were found in one sample sequenced in a study of cytomegalovirus exposure and HLA in healthy donors. The primer mix had 60 Vbeta and 13 Jbeta primers. Sequencing used immunoSEQ multiplex PCR; TCRdb keeps in-frame clones, though not all of them. This sample has around 270,000 clones, with roughly 80% found just once. The sample comprised PBMCs. The receptors were sampled from a girl aged 2-10 years in good health and CMV-seronegative.

The rearrangement uses TRBV7-3 and TRBJ2-2; D is possibly TRBD2 (5 bases). V was clipped by 11 bases and J by 2 bases, with 9 bases between them. The CDR3 runs to 12 residues. The germline V gene encodes CDR1 SGHTA and CDR2 FQGTGA. The CDR3: CASGSNTGELFF. CDR3 in DNA: TGTGCCTCGGGGAGTAACACCGGGGAGCTGTTTTTT.

The chain is built from TRBV7-8 and TRBJ1-1; D perhaps matches TRBD1 (5 bases). Trimming removed 2 bases from V and 4 bases from J, with 20 bases in between. The germline V gene encodes CDR1 SGHVS and CDR2 FQNEAQ. The CDR3 is made up of 17 amino acids. CDR3 sequence: CASSLTSGRGRATEAFF. Here the CDR3 DNA reads TGTGCCAGCAGCTTAACTAGCGGGAGGGGTCGGGCCACTGAAGCTTTCTTT.

In nucleotides, the CDR3 is TGTGCCAGCAGCTTAGAACTAGCGGGGACCACAGATACGCAGTATTTT. It translates to CASSLELAGTTDTQYF. V usage is TRBV7-6 and J usage is TRBJ2-3; 10 bases match TRBD2. CDR1 is SGHVS, CDR2 FNYEAQ, per germline. This CDR3 region has 16 residues. V shed 1 base, J shed 2 bases, and the junction held 3 bases outside the gene matches. The full variable domain, its missing parts supplied by reference TRBV7-6 and TRBJ2-3, is GAGVSQSPRYKVTKRGQDVALRCDPISGHVSLYWYRQALGQGPEFLTYFNYEAQQDKSGLPNDRFSAERPEGSISTLTIQRTEQRDSAMYRCASSLELAGTTDTQYFGPGTRLTVL.

The genes are TRBV6-6 and TRBJ2-7, with 8 nucleotides matching TRBD1. The CDR3 has 16 amino acids. V shed 7 bases, J shed 2 bases, and the junction held 13 bases outside the gene matches. Germline loops: CDR1 MNHNY, CDR2 SVGAGI (reference sequence). CDR3 loop: CASTNRPGTGPYEQYF. CDR3 sequence (DNA): TGTGCCAGCACCAACCGCCCCGGGACAGGACCCTACGAGCAGTACTTC.

This chain joins TRBV7-9 and TRBJ2-1, with 10 bases aligning to TRBD1. Germline CDR1 and CDR2: SEHNR and FQNEAQ (reference sequence). V trimming: 4 bases; J trimming: 7 bases; junction bases outside the gene matches: 10. The CDR3 spans 16 residues. Here the CDR3 DNA reads TGTGCCAGCAGCTCCAGGACAGGGGGGACGAGGAATGAGCAGTTCTTC. It is translated as CASSSRTGGTRNEQFF.

The CDR3 sequence is CASTQGSSYNEQFF. The CDR3 nucleotides read TGTGCCAGCACTCAGGGGAGCTCCTACAATGAGCAGTTCTTC. This rearrangement joins TRBV9 to TRBJ2-1, with D perhaps TRBD1 (6 bases). The CDR3 is 14 amino acids. Germline values: CDR1 SGDLS, CDR2 YYNGEE. Trimming left V 6 bases short and J 0 bases short, with 10 bases between.

J is TRBJ2-2 and V is TRBV11-2, with D uncertain. The CDR3 is 14 amino acids. CDR1 and CDR2 (germline): SGHAT, FQNNGV. V was shortened by 5 bases and J by 2 bases, with 9 bases between the two germline ends. The CDR3 DNA reads TGTGCCAGCAGCACCCATAGAAACACCGGGGAGCTGTTTTTT. It is translated as CASSTHRNTGELFF.

The chain is built from TRBV7-9 and TRBJ2-1; D is unresolved. The CDR3 has 14 residues. Deletions cut 11 bases from V and 0 bases from J, with 14 bases between. Germline V gives CDR1 SEHNR, CDR2 FQNEAQ (reference sequence). CDR3 DNA sequence: TGTGCCGTCCCTCGTCGTCGCTCCTACAATGAGCAGTTCTTC. It codes for CAVPRRRSYNEQFF.

The chain couples TRBV13 to TRBJ1-2; maybe TRBD1 (5 bases). V was pared by 6 bases and J by 4 bases, with 12 bases between. The germline V gene encodes CDR1 PRHDT and CDR2 FYEKMQ (reference sequence). This CDR3 is 13 amino acids long. As DNA, the CDR3 is TGTGCCAGCAGGCGGGGCTCGGTCTATGGCTACACCTTC. Its translation is CASRRGSVYGYTF.

The table lists this clone with a few counts. The chain couples TRBV19 to TRBJ2-2; D is unresolved. CDR1 is LNHDA, CDR2 SQIVND, per germline (reference sequence). The V gene lost 4 bases and the J gene lost 6 bases, with 9 bases spanning the gap. The length of the CDR3 is 13 residues. CDR3 coding DNA: TGTGCCAGTAGTACTCTGGGCTCCGGGGAGCTGTTTTTT. Translating gives CASSTLGSGELFF.

The chain combines TRBV5-1 with TRBJ1-4, with D perhaps matching TRBD1 (6 bases). Looked up from germline, CDR1 is SGHRS and CDR2 is YFSETQ. CDR3 length equals 15 residues. V was pared by 0 bases and J by 2 bases, with 8 bases between. The CDR3 region is CASSLDGQTNEKLFF. The CDR3 coding sequence is TGCGCCAGCAGCTTGGATGGACAGACTAATGAAAAACTGTTTTTT. The whole variable domain, filled in from reference TRBV5-1 and TRBJ1-4, reads KAGVTQTPRYLIKTRGQQVTLSCSPISGHRSVSWYQQTPGQGLQFLFEYFSETQRNKGNFPGRFSGRQFSNSRSEMNVSTLELGDSALYLCASSLDGQTNEKLFFGSGTQLSVL.

This chain links TRBV13 with TRBJ2-1; D might be TRBD1 (5 bases). The CDR3 contains 15 residues. The ends were cut back, 6 bases at V and 9 bases at J, with 21 bases in the middle. Germline values: CDR1 PRHDT, CDR2 FYEKMQ (reference sequence). Here the CDR3 DNA reads TGTGCCAGCAGAGATGGGCAAAGTCATCAGGGTGAGCAGTTCTTC. This sequence encodes CASRDGQSHQGEQFF. The complete variable domain, with remaining parts taken from reference TRBV13 and TRBJ2-1, reads AAGVIQSPRHLIKEKRETATLKCYPIPRHDTVYWYQQGPGQDPQFLISFYEKMQSDKGSIPDRFSAQQFSDYHSELNMSSLELGDSALYFCASRDGQSHQGEQFFGPGTRLTVL.

The chain links TRBV2 to TRBJ1-1; TRBD1 matches 7 bases. Germline V gene data show CDR1 as SNHLY and CDR2 as FYNNEI. The V gene end was trimmed by 3 bases and the J gene end by 3 bases; junction bases not matched to a gene: 4. CDR3 length: 14 amino acids. The CDR3, as DNA: TGTGCCAGCAGTGAGGGGGACAGCTACACTGAAGCTTTCTTT. This codes for CASSEGDSYTEAFF.

The chain couples TRBV5-1 to TRBJ2-2; D not certain. This CDR3 region has 13 residues. V lost 4 bases and J 3 bases, leaving 7 bases between the germline ends. The germline CDR1 and CDR2 sequences are SGHRS and YFSETQ. The CDR3 here is CASSEVDTGELFF. CDR3 bases: TGCGCCAGCAGCGAGGTGGACACCGGGGAGCTGTTTTTT.

The rearrangement links TRBV15 to TRBJ2-6, with no clear D. V dropped 5 bases and J dropped 1 base, with 15 bases sitting between them. The CDR3 contains 17 residues. The germline V gene has CDR1 LNHNV and CDR2 YYDKDF (reference sequence). CDR3 protein: CATSRGRARSGANVLTF. The DNA of the CDR3 is TGTGCCACCAGCCGCGGTCGAGCGAGGTCTGGGGCCAACGTCCTGACTTTC.

V and J are TRBV5-1 and TRBJ2-7; 7 bases map to TRBD1. The CDR3 length is 14 residues. The V segment lost 4 bases and the J segment 2 bases; nucleotides outside the gene matches: 6. Germline lookup yields CDR1 SGHRS and CDR2 YFSETQ. The CDR3 region is CASSQTGYTYEQYF. In DNA form, the CDR3 reads TGCGCCAGCAGCCAGACAGGGTATACCTACGAGCAGTACTTC.

This chain links TRBV29-1 with TRBJ2-7; D is perhaps TRBD2 (6 bases). The V and J ends lost 4 bases and 8 bases respectively, with 15 bases between them. Germline CDR1 SQVTM, CDR2 ANQGSEA. The length of the CDR3 is 12 residues. In DNA form, the CDR3 reads TGCAGCGTTGCCCCCAAAGCGGGCAAGCAGTACTTC. Encoded protein: CSVAPKAGKQYF.

The genes are TRBV6-6 and TRBJ1-5; a weak D match, TRBD1 (5 bases). The germline V gene has CDR1 MNHNY and CDR2 SVGAGI (reference sequence). The CDR3 covers 12 residues. V was shortened by 6 bases and J by 15 bases, with 18 bases between the two germline ends. This chain's CDR3 is CASSWEDSTMHF. The CDR3 bases are TGTGCCAGCAGCTGGGAAGACAGCACTATGCATTTT.

The gene calls are TRBV27 and TRBJ1-5, with D perhaps TRBD1 (5 bases). Germline V gene lookup returns CDR1 MNHEY and CDR2 SMNVEV (reference sequence). V was clipped by 3 bases and J by 2 bases, with 14 bases between them. There are 16 residues in the CDR3. The CDR3 bases are TGTGCCAGCAGTTTCTGGCCTCCCAGGGGCAATCAGCCCCAGCATTTT. Translation: CASSFWPPRGNQPQHF.

This clone was found once. This chain links TRBV28 with TRBJ1-6; TRBD1 aligns across 9 bases. The CDR3 runs 15 residues. Germline trimming cut 6 bases from V and 6 bases from J; bases unmatched to any gene: 6. The germline V gene has CDR1 MDHEN and CDR2 SYDVKM. The DNA for the CDR3 is TGTGCCAGCAGACAGGGGGCTGATAGTAATTCACCCCTCCACTTT. As protein: CASRQGADSNSPLHF.

The chain joins TRBV5-8 to TRBJ2-2; no clear D gene. V was cut by 2 bases and J by 6 bases, with 5 bases left in between. The CDR3 totals 12 residues. CDR1 and CDR2 (germline): SGHTS, YDEGEE. The CDR3 protein is CASSFPAGELFF. The DNA for the CDR3 is TGTGCCAGCAGCTTCCCGGCCGGGGAGCTGTTTTTT.

The chain carries TRBV10-3 and TRBJ2-7, with 7 bases identical to TRBD2. Germline V gives CDR1 ENHRY, CDR2 SYGVKD. The junction had 2 bases not matched to a gene; V was cut back by 3 bases and J by 0 bases. The CDR3 totals 14 residues. The CDR3 sequence: CAISETGGSYEQYF. The CDR3 DNA reads as TGTGCCATCAGTGAAACGGGAGGCTCCTACGAGCAGTACTTC.

This rearrangement joins TRBV10-3 to TRBJ1-2, with TRBD1 matching over 9 bases. Germline CDR1 and CDR2: ENHRY and SYGVKD. V shed 10 bases, J shed 6 bases, and the junction held 24 bases outside the gene matches. The length of the CDR3 is 18 residues. DNA of the CDR3: TGTGCCACCGCCCGGGGTCCGGGACAGGGAACCATTCGACATGGCTACACCTTC. This encodes CATARGPGQGTIRHGYTF.

This clone turned up a few times. CDR3 sequence: CASSRSRGLENTEAFF. The DNA of the CDR3 is TGTGCCAGCAGCCGTAGCAGGGGGCTCGAGAACACTGAAGCTTTCTTT. J is TRBJ1-1 and V is TRBV9, with TRBD1 matching over 8 bases. Looked up from germline, CDR1 is SGDLS and CDR2 is YYNGEE. V was clipped by 4 bases and J by 1 base; unmatched bases: 9. The CDR3 is made up of 16 amino acids. Full variable domain (outside the CDR3, taken from reference TRBV9 and TRBJ1-1): DSGVTQTPKHLITATGQRVTLRCSPRSGDLSVYWYQQSLDQGLQFLIQYYNGEERAKGNILERFSAQQFPDLHSELNLSSLELGDSALYFCASSRSRGLENTEAFFGQGTRLTVV.

The V call is TRBV9, the J call TRBJ1-4; a weak D match, TRBD1 (5 bases). The CDR3 covers 15 residues. Trimming shortened V by 0 bases and J by 8 bases, and 14 bases separated the two germline ends. The germline V gene has CDR1 SGDLS and CDR2 YYNGEE. DNA of the CDR3: TGTGCCAGCAGCGTAGGAGGGACCGGAGGGGAAAAACTGTTTTTT. Translated: CASSVGGTGGEKLFF.

This clone occurred a few times. The rearrangement links TRBV5-4 to TRBJ2-1; D is uncertain. This CDR3 is 11 amino acids long. The V end was cut by 9 bases, the J end by 9 bases, with 13 bases between. From germline, CDR1 is SGHNT and CDR2 YYREEE (reference sequence). The CDR3 sequence: CATRLEVEQFF. CDR3 DNA sequence: TGTGCCACCCGTCTTGAGGTTGAGCAGTTCTTC. The full variable domain, completed using reference TRBV5-4 and TRBJ2-1, is ETGVTQSPTHLIKTRGQQVTLRCSSQSGHNTVSWYQQALGQGPQFIFQYYREEENGRGNFPPRFSGLQFPNYSSELNVNALELDDSALYLCATRLEVEQFFGPGTRLTVL.

The chain combines TRBV6-7 with TRBJ2-5, with TRBD2 identical over 13 bases. TRBV6-7 is identified as an open reading frame with a role that is uncertain. V trimming: 6 bases; J trimming: 5 bases; junction bases outside the gene matches: 15. This CDR3 is 18 amino acids long. The CDR3 bases are TGTGCCAGCAGCCGCGGGGGTACTAGCGGGAGGGCCGGGGAGACCCAGTACTTC. Protein product: CASSRGGTSGRAGETQYF.